This T cell receptor (beta chain) was identified during a study of human T cells and chemical hapten exposure. Germline V gives CDR1 LNHDA, CDR2 SQIVND (reference sequence). There are 14 residues in the CDR3. The trim removed 7 bases at V and 6 bases at J, leaving 7 bases unmatched. A single record per CDR3 protein comes from TCRdb applying MiXCR to the RACE reads. The profile shows 50,000 to 70,000 distinct CDR3 sequences, 9.9% of them singletons. The table lists this clonotype with a few counts. Time point specified: pre-sensitization, week 0. The sample's treatment: therapeutic diphenylcyclopropenone sensitization with weekly scalp DPC.

The material sequenced was whole blood, taken in connection with sensitization to the hapten diphenylcyclopropenone (DPC). The chain has TRBV19 and TRBJ2-2; 8 bases map to TRBD2. The TCR comes from a man aged 40-50 years with alopecia areata. Some clones in this sample may be carry-over from other donors' samples. The CDR3 loop reads CASKSGSLAGELFF. CDR3 bases: TGTGCCAGTAAGAGCGGGAGCCTGGCCGGGGAGCTGTTTTTT.